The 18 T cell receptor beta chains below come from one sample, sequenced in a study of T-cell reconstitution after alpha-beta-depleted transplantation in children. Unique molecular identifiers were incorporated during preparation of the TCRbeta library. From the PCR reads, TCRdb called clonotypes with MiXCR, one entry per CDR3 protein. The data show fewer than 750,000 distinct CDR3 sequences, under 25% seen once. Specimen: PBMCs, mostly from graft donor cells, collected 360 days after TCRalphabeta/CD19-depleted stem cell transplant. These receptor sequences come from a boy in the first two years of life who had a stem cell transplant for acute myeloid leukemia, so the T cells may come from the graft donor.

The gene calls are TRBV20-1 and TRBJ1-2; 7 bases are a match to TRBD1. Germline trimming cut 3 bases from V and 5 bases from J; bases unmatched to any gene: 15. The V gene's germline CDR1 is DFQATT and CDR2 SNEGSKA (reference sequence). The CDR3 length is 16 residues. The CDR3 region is CSASRGGDRLGYGYTF. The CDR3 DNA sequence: TGCAGTGCTAGTAGAGGAGGGGACAGACTAGGGTATGGCTACACCTTC.

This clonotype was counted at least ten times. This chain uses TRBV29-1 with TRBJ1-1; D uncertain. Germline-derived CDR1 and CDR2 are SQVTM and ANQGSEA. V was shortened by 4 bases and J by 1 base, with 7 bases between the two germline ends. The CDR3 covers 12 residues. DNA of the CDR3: TGCAGCGTTGCGACTCCGAACACTGAAGCTTTCTTT. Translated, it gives CSVATPNTEAFF.

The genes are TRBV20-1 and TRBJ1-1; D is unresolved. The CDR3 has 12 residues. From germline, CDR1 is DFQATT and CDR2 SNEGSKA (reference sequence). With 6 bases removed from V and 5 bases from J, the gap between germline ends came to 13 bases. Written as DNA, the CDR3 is TGCAGTGCCCCTGGTTTTGGGACTGAAGCTTTCTTT. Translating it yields CSAPGFGTEAFF.

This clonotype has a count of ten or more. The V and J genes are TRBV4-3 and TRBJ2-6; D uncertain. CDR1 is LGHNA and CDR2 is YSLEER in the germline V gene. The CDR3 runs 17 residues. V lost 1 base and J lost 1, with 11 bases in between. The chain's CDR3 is CASSQGFSLSGANVLTF. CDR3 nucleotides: TGCGCCAGCAGCCAAGGTTTCAGTTTATCTGGGGCCAACGTCCTGACTTTC.

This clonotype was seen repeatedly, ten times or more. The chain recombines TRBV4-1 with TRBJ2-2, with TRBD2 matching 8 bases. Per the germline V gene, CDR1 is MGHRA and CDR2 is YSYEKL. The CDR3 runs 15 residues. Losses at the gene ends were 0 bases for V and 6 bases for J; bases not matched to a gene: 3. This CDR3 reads CASSQDGGAAGELFF. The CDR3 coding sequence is TGCGCCAGCAGCCAAGACGGGGGGGCCGCCGGGGAGCTGTTTTTT.

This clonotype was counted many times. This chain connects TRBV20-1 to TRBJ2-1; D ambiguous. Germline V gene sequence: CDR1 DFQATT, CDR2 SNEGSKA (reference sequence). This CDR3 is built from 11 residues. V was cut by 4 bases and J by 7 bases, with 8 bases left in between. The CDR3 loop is CSAIRLNEQFF. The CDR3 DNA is TGCAGTGCTATTAGGCTAAATGAGCAGTTCTTC.

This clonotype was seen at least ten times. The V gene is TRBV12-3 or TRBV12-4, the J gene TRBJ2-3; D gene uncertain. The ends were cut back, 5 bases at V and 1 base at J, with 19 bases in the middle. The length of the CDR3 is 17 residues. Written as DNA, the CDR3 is TGTGCCAGCAGTCCATCCTCAGGAGTATCCGGCACAGATACGCAGTATTTT. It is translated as CASSPSSGVSGTDTQYF.

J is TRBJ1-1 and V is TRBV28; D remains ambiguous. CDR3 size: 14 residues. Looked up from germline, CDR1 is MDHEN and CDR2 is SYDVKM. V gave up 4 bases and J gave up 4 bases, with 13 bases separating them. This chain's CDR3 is CASSSIDGGTEAFF. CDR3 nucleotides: TGTGCCAGCAGTTCTATAGACGGTGGCACTGAAGCTTTCTTT.

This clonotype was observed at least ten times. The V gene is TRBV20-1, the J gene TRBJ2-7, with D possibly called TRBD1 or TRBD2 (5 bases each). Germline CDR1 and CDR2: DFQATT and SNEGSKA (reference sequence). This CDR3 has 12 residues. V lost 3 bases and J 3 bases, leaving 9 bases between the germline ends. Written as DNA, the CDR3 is TGCAGTGCTAGGCTGGGGGACTACGAGCAGTACTTC. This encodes CSARLGDYEQYF.

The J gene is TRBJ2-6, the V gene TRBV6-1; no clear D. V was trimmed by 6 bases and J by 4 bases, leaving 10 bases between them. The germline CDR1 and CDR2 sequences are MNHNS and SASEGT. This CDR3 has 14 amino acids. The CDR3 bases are TGTGCCAGCAGCCAATGGTTCGGGGCCAACGTCCTGACTTTC. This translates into CASSQWFGANVLTF.

The CDR3, as DNA: TGTGCCAGCAGTTACTCGGGCCAGACGGAGACCCAGTACTTC. The encoded protein is CASSYSGQTETQYF. The chain has TRBV6-5 and TRBJ2-5; D ambiguous. Germline loops: CDR1 MNHEY, CDR2 SVGAGI. The V gene lost 0 bases and the J gene lost 5 bases, with 10 bases spanning the gap. The CDR3 has 14 amino acids.

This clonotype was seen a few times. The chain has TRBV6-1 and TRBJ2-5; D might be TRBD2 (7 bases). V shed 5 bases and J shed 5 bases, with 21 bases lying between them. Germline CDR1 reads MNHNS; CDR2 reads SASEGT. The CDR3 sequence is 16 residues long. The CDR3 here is CASSTSPGGLRETQYF. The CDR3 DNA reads TGTGCCAGCAGTACCTCTCCGGGGGGCCTCAGGGAGACCCAGTACTTC.

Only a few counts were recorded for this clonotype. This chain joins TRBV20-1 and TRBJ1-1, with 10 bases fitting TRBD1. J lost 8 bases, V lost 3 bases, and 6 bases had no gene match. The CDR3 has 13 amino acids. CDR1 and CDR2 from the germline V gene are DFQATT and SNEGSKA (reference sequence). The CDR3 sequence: CSARKGGQGEAFF. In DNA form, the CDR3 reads TGCAGTGCTAGGAAAGGGGGACAGGGGGAAGCTTTCTTT.

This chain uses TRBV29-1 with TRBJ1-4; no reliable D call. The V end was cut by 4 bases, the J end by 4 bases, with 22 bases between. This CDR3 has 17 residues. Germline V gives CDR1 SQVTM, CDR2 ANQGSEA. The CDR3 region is CSVGIPGDSPYNEKLFF. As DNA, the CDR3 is TGCAGCGTTGGAATCCCCGGTGACTCGCCTTATAATGAAAAACTGTTTTTT. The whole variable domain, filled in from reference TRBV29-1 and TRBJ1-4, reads SAVISQKPSRDICQRGTSLTIQCQVDSQVTMMFWYRQQPGQSLTLIATANQGSEATYESGFVIDKFPISRPNLTFSTLTVSNMSPEDSSIYLCSVGIPGDSPYNEKLFFGSGTQLSVL.

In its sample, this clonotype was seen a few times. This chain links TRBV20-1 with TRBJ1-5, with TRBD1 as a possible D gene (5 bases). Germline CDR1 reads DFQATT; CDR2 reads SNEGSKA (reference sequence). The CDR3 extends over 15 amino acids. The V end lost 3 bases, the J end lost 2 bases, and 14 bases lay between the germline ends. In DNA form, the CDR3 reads TGCAGTGCTAGTAGAAGGGGAGAGGGCAATCAGCCCCAGCATTTT. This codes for CSASRRGEGNQPQHF.

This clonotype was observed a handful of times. CDR3 in amino acids: CSGRTGSTEAFF. In DNA, the CDR3 is TGCAGCGGGAGGACAGGGAGCACTGAAGCTTTCTTT. This chain connects TRBV29-1 to TRBJ1-1; 8 nucleotides agree with TRBD1. Trimming cost V 7 bases and J 4 bases; bases outside gene matches: 5. Looked up from germline, CDR1 is SQVTM and CDR2 is ANQGSEA. The CDR3 is made up of 12 amino acids.

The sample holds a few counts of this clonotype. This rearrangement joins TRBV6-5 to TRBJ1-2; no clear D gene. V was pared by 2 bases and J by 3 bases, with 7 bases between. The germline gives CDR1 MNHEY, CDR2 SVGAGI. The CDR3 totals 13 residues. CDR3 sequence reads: CASSYAQYYGYTF. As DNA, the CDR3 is TGTGCCAGCAGTTACGCGCAGTACTATGGCTACACCTTC.

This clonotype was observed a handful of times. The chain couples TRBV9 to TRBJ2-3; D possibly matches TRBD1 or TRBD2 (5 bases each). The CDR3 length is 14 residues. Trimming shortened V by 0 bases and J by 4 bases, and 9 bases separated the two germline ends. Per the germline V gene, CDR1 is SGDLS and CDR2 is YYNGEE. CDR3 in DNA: TGTGCCAGCAGCGTAGCAGGGAGCTCAGATACGCAGTATTTT. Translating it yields CASSVAGSSDTQYF.